This T cell receptor (beta chain) was recorded in a study of T cell changes during pregnancy in multiple sclerosis. Profiling relied on immunoSEQ multiplex PCR, and the TCRdb table lists in-frame clones only, not all of them. This sample has around 68,000 clones; 90% occur once, and the top ten carry more than 1.4%. V lost 6 bases and J lost 0, with 8 bases in between. Germline V lookup: CDR1 SEHNR, CDR2 FQNEAQ (reference sequence). This CDR3 is 14 amino acids long. The chain links TRBV7-9 to TRBJ1-4, with D perhaps TRBD1 (5 bases). This receptor was obtained from a female donor with multiple sclerosis, enrolled in a pregnancy study. The source was peripheral blood, collected in the third trimester of pregnancy. This CDR3 reads CASRPTATNEKLFF. Here the CDR3 DNA reads TGTGCCAGCAGACCGACAGCAACTAATGAAAAACTGTTTTTT. Full variable domain (remainder filled in from reference TRBV7-9 and TRBJ1-4): DTGVSQNPRHKITKRGQNVTFRCDPISEHNRLYWYRQTLGQGPEFLTYFQNEAQLEKSRLLSDRFSAERPKGSFSTLEIQRTEQGDSAMYLCASRPTATNEKLFFGSGTQLSVL.